A selection of T cell receptor beta chains follows, all from one sample in a study of human T cells and chemical hapten exposure. TCRdb reprocessed the RACE reads via MiXCR and lists one record per CDR3 protein. The sample yields roughly 120,000 distinct CDR3 sequences, approximately 9.5% seen once. Sequenced sample: whole blood. These receptors were collected from a male donor in good health. Some clones in this sample may be carry-over from other donors' samples. Each CDR3 is given with its conserved first and last residue. The D gene is left open where the match is weak. Clone size appears in some rows only: once, few, many, or a class for an expanded clone.

J	size	V	D	DNA	CDR3
TRBJ2-2	few	TRBV9	.	TGTGCCAGCAGCCATCCCAGGGGGGGGGACACCGGGGAGCTGTTTTTT	CASSHPRGGDTGELFF
TRBJ2-3	many	TRBV20-1	TRBD2	TGCAGTGCCCGTAGCGGGAGGGCCTTGGATACGCAGTATTTT	CSARSGRALDTQYF
TRBJ2-3	.	TRBV6-5	TRBD2	TGTGCCAGCAGTTCAACGGGGGGGAGCGCAGATACGCAGTATTTT	CASSSTGGSADTQYF
TRBJ2-3	many	TRBV20-1	TRBD2	TGCAGTGCTAAGGGTACGGGGGGGGATACGCAGTATTTT	CSAKGTGGDTQYF
TRBJ2-3	many	TRBV14	.	TGTGCCAGCAGCCAATTAGGCGGGCTCGCGGAAAGAGATACGCAGTATTTT	CASSQLGGLAERDTQYF
TRBJ2-1	few	TRBV6-2/TRBV6-3	TRBD2	TGTGCCAGCAGTACCTCAGCGGGAGGGCCGAGCAATGAGCAGTTCTTC	CASSTSAGGPSNEQFF
TRBJ1-3	few	TRBV29-1	.	TGCAGCGTTGAAGATTCCAATAATATTGAACCTGGAAACACCATATATTTT	CSVEDSNNIEPGNTIYF
TRBJ2-2	.	TRBV7-2	.	TGTGCCAGCAGCTTAGGCGGAGCCCCGGGCGGGGAGCTGTCTTTT	CASSLGGAPGGELSF
TRBJ2-7	.	TRBV13	.	TGTGCCAGCAGCTTAGACCGGTGCGAGCAGTACTTC	CASSLDRCEQYF
TRBJ2-5	.	TRBV4-3	TRBD2	TGCGCCAGCAGCCAAGATGACCCCGGGATTAGCGGGGGGGAAGAGACCCAGTACTTC	CASSQDDPGISGGEETQYF
TRBJ1-2	.	TRBV7-2	TRBD1	TGTGCCAGCAGCCAGATGGAGGGGGCCGGCTACACCTTC	CASSQMEGAGYTF
TRBJ1-2	many	TRBV2	.	TGTGCCAGCAGACGGGACGGAACTAACTATGGCTACACCTTC	CASRRDGTNYGYTF
TRBJ2-3	few	TRBV20-1	TRBD1	TGCAGTGCTAGCGACAGGGGAGGCTATACGCAGTATTTT	CSASDRGGYTQYF
TRBJ1-3	.	TRBV5-1	.	TGCGCCAGCAGCTTGGAGGGTGGAAACACCATATATTTT	CASSLEGGNTIYF
TRBJ2-5	few	TRBV3-1	TRBD2	TGTGCCAGCAGCCCAAGTGTCGGGAGGGCCGTCATCGAGACCCAGTACTTC	CASSPSVGRAVIETQYF
TRBJ1-1	.	TRBV5-5	.	TGTGCCAGCAGCCTGGGACTACCGAACACTGAAGCTTTCTTT	CASSLGLPNTEAFF
TRBJ1-2	.	TRBV24-1	.	TGTGCCACCAGTGATGAAACCCGGGAGTATGGCTACACCTTC	CATSDETREYGYTF
TRBJ2-1	.	TRBV5-1	TRBD1	TGCGCCAGCAGGCCCGGGACAGGGTCCTACAATGAGCAGTTCTTC	CASRPGTGSYNEQFF
TRBJ2-7	few	TRBV5-1	.	TGCGCCAGCAGCTTGACGGGGCCGCCCTCCTACGAGCAGTACTTC	CASSLTGPPSYEQYF
TRBJ2-7	few	TRBV20-1	TRBD1	TGCAGTGCTAGGACAGGGGGGTACGAGCAGTACTTC	CSARTGGYEQYF
TRBJ1-5	few	TRBV2	.	TGTGCCAGCAGTACCGGACACAGGAACAGCAATCAGCCCCAGCATTTT	CASSTGHRNSNQPQHF
TRBJ2-1	many	TRBV14	TRBD1	TGTGCCAGCAGCCTTCTCGGCCCACAGGGGGCGAATGAGCAGTTCTTC	CASSLLGPQGANEQFF
TRBJ2-4	.	TRBV11-2	TRBD2	TGTGCCAGCAGGGCCCGCGGGAGTTTGCTAGCCAAAAACATTCAGTACTTC	CASRARGSLLAKNIQYF
TRBJ1-4	few	TRBV5-1	.	TGCGCCAGCAGCCCCGGACAGCATGAAAAACTGTTTTTT	CASSPGQHEKLFF
TRBJ2-7	.	TRBV29-1	.	TGCAGCGTGATTGATCACCGGGGGAAGTACGAGCAGTACTTC	CSVIDHRGKYEQYF
TRBJ2-6	few	TRBV10-3	TRBD1	TGTGCCATCAGGCCTGGACAGGGCGACGTGTGGGGTAGCTCTGGGGCCAACGTCCTGACTTTC	CAIRPGQGDVWGSSGANVLTF
TRBJ2-7	many	TRBV6-5	TRBD1	TGTGCCAGCAGTTACCCGGGACAGCTCGGGAAGCAGTACTTC	CASSYPGQLGKQYF
TRBJ2-3	.	TRBV6-6	.	TGTGCCTCGACTACGGAGGATAGCACAGATACGCAGTATTTT	CASTTEDSTDTQYF
TRBJ1-1	.	TRBV20-1	.	TGCAGTGCTAGCAACAGGGATACTGAAGCTTTCTTT	CSASNRDTEAFF
TRBJ2-4	many	TRBV20-1	.	TGCAGTGCCATTTGGGGCGGCCTCCAGAAAAACATTCAGTACTTC	CSAIWGGLQKNIQYF
TRBJ2-3	.	TRBV7-9	TRBD2	TGTGCCAGCAGCCAAAAGCGGGGGCCACCAGATACGCAGTATTTT	CASSQKRGPPDTQYF
TRBJ2-2	.	TRBV9	TRBD2	TGTGCCAGCAGCCCCCTGGGGACTAGCGGAACCGGGGAGCTGTTTTTT	CASSPLGTSGTGELFF
TRBJ1-1	.	TRBV10-2	.	TGCGCCAGCACCGGAGGACCGGACTTTGGCACTGAAGCTTTCTTT	CASTGGPDFGTEAFF
TRBJ2-3	.	TRBV5-1	TRBD1	TGCGCCAGCAGGCGGGGACAGGGAGGCACAGATACGCAGTATTTT	CASRRGQGGTDTQYF
TRBJ2-1	.	TRBV5-1	TRBD2	TGCGCCAGCAGCTCGCGCGCCGGGACTAGCGGGGGCAATGAGCAGTTCTTC	CASSSRAGTSGGNEQFF
TRBJ2-2	.	TRBV6-5	.	TGTGCCAGCAGTCCCCCGGGACTCAGCACCGGGGAGCTGTTTTTT	CASSPPGLSTGELFF
TRBJ2-7	many	TRBV29-1	.	TGCAGCGTTGAAGGGGGGCGTGATTACGAGCAGTACTTC	CSVEGGRDYEQYF
TRBJ2-1	.	TRBV21-1	.	TGTGCCAGCAGCACTAACCCCAGCCTTAGCCGGGACAGCCGTTACAATGAGCAGTTCTTC	CASSTNPSLSRDSRYNEQFF
TRBJ2-1	.	TRBV9	.	TGTGCCAGCAGCGTAGCCGAGAGCTCCTACAATGAGCAGTTCTTC	CASSVAESSYNEQFF
TRBJ1-1	many	TRBV6-2/TRBV6-3	.	TGTGCCAGCAGTTACTCGATATCCACCCAGAGGAACACTGAAGCTTTCTTT	CASSYSISTQRNTEAFF
TRBJ2-5	.	TRBV12-3/TRBV12-4	TRBD2	TGTGCCAGCAGTTTCGGGACTAGCGGGGCTAAGACCCAGTACTTC	CASSFGTSGAKTQYF
TRBJ1-4	many	TRBV29-1	TRBD1	TGCAGCGCCATTACAGGGGACAATGAAAAACTGTTTTTT	CSAITGDNEKLFF
TRBJ2-3	many	TRBV12-3/TRBV12-4	TRBD1	TGTGCCAGCAGTCAAGGACAGGGCACAGATACGCAGTATTTT	CASSQGQGTDTQYF
TRBJ1-5	few	TRBV12-5	.	TGTGCTAGTGGTTTGGCTCCGGGACATTTCCAGCCCCAGCATTTT	CASGLAPGHFQPQHF
TRBJ2-2	.	TRBV4-3	.	TGCGCCAGCAGCCCGACGTTATCCGGGGAGCTGTTTTTT	CASSPTLSGELFF
TRBJ2-7	.	TRBV7-2	TRBD1	TGTGTCAGCAGCCCGGACAGGGGAATTCCCTCCGAGCAGTACTTC	CVSSPDRGIPSEQYF
TRBJ1-1	.	TRBV29-1	TRBD1	TGCAGCGTCGAGGACAGGGTCTTTGCGGCTTTCTTT	CSVEDRVFAAFF
TRBJ2-2	many	TRBV27	TRBD2	TGTGCCAGCAGAGGCCTAGCGGGAATTACCGGGGAGCTGTTTTTT	CASRGLAGITGELFF
TRBJ2-3	few	TRBV5-1	.	TGCGCCAGCAGCTTGGAAGGGACCCGCACAGATACGCAGTATTTT	CASSLEGTRTDTQYF
TRBJ2-3	few	TRBV7-9	.	TGTGCCAGCAGCTGGGAAGGGGGGGCAGATACGCAGTATTTT	CASSWEGGADTQYF
TRBJ2-1	.	TRBV7-9	.	TGTGCCAGCAGCTTATCAGTGGTAACCAATGAGCAGTTCTTC	CASSLSVVTNEQFF
TRBJ2-2	many	TRBV12-3/TRBV12-4	.	TGTGCCAGCAGGTCAGCCGGGGAGCTGTTTTTT	CASRSAGELFF
TRBJ2-2	many	TRBV7-2	.	TGTGCCAGCAGCTTCGACCCATCGAACACCGGGGAGCTGTTTTTT	CASSFDPSNTGELFF